Following are 24 T cell receptor beta chains from one sample sequenced in a study of blood T cell repertoires in COVID-19. TCRdb's table, derived via immunoSEQ multiplex PCR, lists solely in-frame clones and lacks some. The data contain about 410,000 clones, 75% to 90% of them seen just once; the ten biggest clones take up around 1.5%. Sequencing input: peripheral blood. These receptors originate from a woman in her forties with COVID-19, enrolled during active disease.

This clone was detected only once. The chain combines TRBV27 with TRBJ1-1; TRBD1 might be the D (6 bases). The CDR3 sequence is 16 residues long. Trimming cost V 2 bases and J 4 bases, with 17 bases left between them. Germline V lookup: CDR1 MNHEY, CDR2 SMNVEV (reference sequence). Here the CDR3 DNA reads TGTGCCAGCAGTTTAACTGACAGGCTGTTGAGCACTGAAGCTTTCTTT. Its protein is CASSLTDRLLSTEAFF.

The chain has TRBV18 and TRBJ2-4; D perhaps matches TRBD1 (6 bases). The CDR3 spans 17 residues. Germline assignment: CDR1 KGHSH and CDR2 LQKENI. The V end was cut by 2 bases, the J end by 0 bases, with 14 bases between. The CDR3 region is CASSPSGTGKAKNIQYF. As DNA, the CDR3 is TGTGCCAGCTCACCAAGTGGAACAGGGAAAGCCAAAAACATTCAGTACTTC. Complete variable domain (other parts from reference TRBV18 and TRBJ2-4): NAGVMQNPRHLVRRRGQEARLRCSPMKGHSHVYWYRQLPEEGLKFMVYLQKENIIDESGMPKERFSAEFPKEGPSILRIQQVVRGDSAAYFCASSPSGTGKAKNIQYFGAGTRLSVL.

The genes are TRBV19 and TRBJ1-3, with D perhaps matching TRBD1 (6 bases). This CDR3 is built from 14 residues. Trimming removed 4 bases from V and 0 bases from J, with 7 bases in between. Germline V gives CDR1 LNHDA, CDR2 SQIVND (reference sequence). The CDR3, as DNA: TGTGCCAGTAGTAGGGGGCTCTCTGGAAACACCATATATTTT. Its translation: CASSRGLSGNTIYF.

The J gene is TRBJ1-3, the V gene TRBV5-4; weak D call: TRBD1 (5 bases). The CDR3 is made up of 17 amino acids. CDR1 and CDR2 (germline): SGHNT, YYREEE (reference sequence). The V end lost 0 bases, the J end lost 0 bases, and 13 bases lay between the germline ends. The CDR3 coding sequence is TGTGCCAGCAGCTTGGCCGTCGGGGGACCCTCTGGAAACACCATATATTTT. Its translation is CASSLAVGGPSGNTIYF. Drawing the rest from reference TRBV5-4 and TRBJ1-3, the complete variable domain is ETGVTQSPTHLIKTRGQQVTLRCSSQSGHNTVSWYQQALGQGPQFIFQYYREEENGRGNFPPRFSGLQFPNYSSELNVNALELDDSALYLCASSLAVGGPSGNTIYFGEGSWLTVV.

The gene calls are TRBV7-9 and TRBJ1-3; tentative D call: TRBD1 (5 bases). Trimming shortened V by 5 bases and J by 2 bases, and 10 bases separated the two germline ends. The CDR3 loop spans 14 amino acids. Per germline, CDR1 SEHNR and CDR2 FQNEAQ (reference sequence). CDR3 DNA: TGTGCCAGCAGCCAGGGATCCACTGGAAACACCATATATTTT. Translating it yields CASSQGSTGNTIYF.

The chain has TRBV6-5 and TRBJ2-3, with 7 bases lining up with TRBD1. The CDR3 has 13 residues. Trimming took 6 bases from V and 5 from J; bases not matched to a gene: 5. The germline gives CDR1 MNHEY, CDR2 SVGAGI. The CDR3 DNA is TGTGCCAGCAGAACGGGACAGAAAGATACGCAGTATTTT. It is translated as CASRTGQKDTQYF.

This clone was found once. V gene TRBV27 combines with J gene TRBJ2-2; 12 nucleotides match TRBD2. The CDR3 runs to 14 residues. Trimming cost V 8 bases and J 6 bases; bases outside gene matches: 4. Germline V gene sequence: CDR1 MNHEY, CDR2 SMNVEV (reference sequence). CDR3 nucleotides: TGTGCCAGCCGGGGACTAGCGGGCGCCGGGGAGCTGTTTTTT. Translated, it gives CASRGLAGAGELFF.

This clone turned up a few times. In DNA form, the CDR3 reads TGCGCCAGCAGCGGACCGGACAGAGCTTTGGGCTACACCTTC. Protein product: CASSGPDRALGYTF. The rearrangement links TRBV4-3 to TRBJ1-2; a possible D gene is TRBD1 (6 bases). CDR3 length: 14 amino acids. Germline V gives CDR1 LGHNA, CDR2 YSLEER. The germline V and J ends were trimmed by 5 bases and 8 bases, with 18 bases remaining between them.

This chain links TRBV27 with TRBJ2-4, with TRBD1 matching over 11 bases. The junction had 6 bases not matched to a gene; V was cut back by 2 bases and J by 6 bases. This CDR3 has 16 amino acids. Germline CDR1 MNHEY, CDR2 SMNVEV (reference sequence). As DNA, the CDR3 is TGTGCCAGCAGTTTAAGGCGGGACAGGGGGACAAACATTCAGTACTTC. Protein sequence: CASSLRRDRGTNIQYF.

The chain has TRBV12-1 and TRBJ2-5; the DNA was not compared with TRBD2, the D call given in the table. TRBV12-1 is described as a pseudogene. This CDR3 is 10 amino acids long. DNA of the CDR3: TGTGCCAGCCCCCCGGAGACCCAGTACTTC. Its translation is CASPPETQYF.

Of note for this clone: Other DNA sequences of this sample code for an identical CDR3. The chain recombines TRBV30 with TRBJ2-1, with D unclear. The V gene's germline CDR1 is GTSNPN and CDR2 SVGIG (reference sequence). V was clipped by 1 base and J by 0 bases, with 4 bases between them. The CDR3 is made up of 13 amino acids. CDR3 sequence (DNA): TGTGCCTGGAGTGGGAGCTCCTACAATGAGCAGTTCTTC. Its translation is CAWSGSSYNEQFF.

This sequence joins TRBV6-5 and TRBJ2-7; D might be TRBD2 (6 bases). V was shortened by 6 bases and J by 4 bases, with 16 bases between the two germline ends. CDR3 length: 14 residues. Germline V gene data show CDR1 as MNHEY and CDR2 as SVGAGI. The CDR3 bases are TGTGCCAGCAGACCGGGACTGGCCCTTTACGAGCAGTACTTC. Protein sequence: CASRPGLALYEQYF.

This clone was seen a handful of times. This chain's CDR3 is CASSLRGTDFNYGYTF. For the CDR3, the DNA is TGTGCCAGCAGCTTACGTGGGACAGATTTTAACTATGGCTACACCTTC. This rearrangement joins TRBV7-2 to TRBJ1-2, with 7 nucleotides matching TRBD1. Germline loops: CDR1 SGHTA, CDR2 FQGNSA. Unmatched junction bases numbered 7, after V lost 2 bases and J lost 1 base. The CDR3 consists of 16 residues.

The rearrangement uses TRBV18 and TRBJ1-1, with 8 bases lining up with TRBD1. The V gene's germline CDR1 is KGHSH and CDR2 LQKENI. Unmatched junction bases numbered 17, after V lost 5 bases and J lost 3 bases. There are 18 residues in the CDR3. DNA of the CDR3: TGTGCCAGCTCATTTCGGACAGGGCTAGAGAAGGGGTACACTGAAGCTTTCTTT. It encodes CASSFRTGLEKGYTEAFF. The full variable domain, in which reference TRBV18 and TRBJ1-1 provide the parts outside the CDR3, is NAGVMQNPRHLVRRRGQEARLRCSPMKGHSHVYWYRQLPEEGLKFMVYLQKENIIDESGMPKERFSAEFPKEGPSILRIQQVVRGDSAAYFCASSFRTGLEKGYTEAFFGQGTRLTVV.

The rearrangement links TRBV27 to TRBJ1-2; 8 bases are shared with TRBD1. The length of the CDR3 is 14 residues. Germline CDR1 reads MNHEY; CDR2 reads SMNVEV (reference sequence). The V gene end was trimmed by 5 bases and the J gene end by 4 bases; junction bases not matched to a gene: 6. CDR3 DNA sequence: TGTGCCAGCAGTCGGACAGGGCAGGGCTATGGCTACACCTTC. Translated, it gives CASSRTGQGYGYTF.

This clone was counted a single time. This sequence joins TRBV2 and TRBJ1-2; 10 nucleotides line up with TRBD1. CDR3 length equals 14 residues. Germline V gives CDR1 SNHLY, CDR2 FYNNEI. J was trimmed by 8 bases and V by 2 bases; bases with no gene match: 5. The CDR3 protein is CASSELGTGVGYTF. In DNA form, the CDR3 reads TGTGCCAGCAGTGAACTTGGGACAGGGGTCGGCTACACCTTC.

The rearrangement links TRBV19 to TRBJ1-3; 8 nucleotides match TRBD1. Germline V CDR1 and CDR2: LNHDA, SQIVND (reference sequence). J lost 6 bases, V lost 4 bases, and 5 bases had no gene match. This CDR3 is 14 amino acids long. The CDR3 protein is CASSTGQGVNTIYF. DNA for the CDR3: TGTGCCAGTAGTACCGGACAGGGAGTAAACACCATATATTTT.

The chain has TRBV28 and TRBJ2-3; the match to TRBD1 covers 11 bases. Germline CDR1 and CDR2: MDHEN and SYDVKM. The V and J ends lost 5 bases and 2 bases, in that order; junction bases with no gene match: 12. CDR3 length: 18 residues. Written as DNA, the CDR3 is TGTGCCAGCAGTCCACGGCGGGGACAGGGGGGGTCCACAGATACGCAGTATTTT. It codes for CASSPRRGQGGSTDTQYF.

The chain carries TRBV5-1 and TRBJ1-6, with a tentative D call TRBD1 (5 bases). The V gene lost 0 bases and the J gene lost 10 bases, with 14 bases spanning the gap. The CDR3 runs to 15 residues. Germline V gene data show CDR1 as SGHRS and CDR2 as YFSETQ. CDR3 DNA sequence: TGCGCCAGCAGCTTGGCCCAGGGTAGCCGCTCACCCCTCCACTTT. Translation gives CASSLAQGSRSPLHF.

The chain employs TRBV4-3 and TRBJ1-3; D is perhaps TRBD1 (5 bases). Germline lookup yields CDR1 LGHNA and CDR2 YSLEER. V was trimmed by 0 bases and J by 0 bases, leaving 15 bases between them. CDR3 size: 18 residues. The CDR3 DNA reads TGCGCCAGCAGCCAAGAAGGGGCTTCGGAGGGCTCTGGAAACACCATATATTTT. Protein sequence: CASSQEGASEGSGNTIYF.

This clone has only one observation. Here the CDR3 DNA reads TGTGCCAGCAGCCGAGTGGGACAGGGGGCTGACACTGAAGCTTTCTTT. Translating it yields CASSRVGQGADTEAFF. V usage is TRBV4-2 and J usage is TRBJ1-1; 12 bases agree with TRBD1. Germline CDR1 and CDR2: LGHNA and YNFKEQ. The J segment lost 3 bases and the V segment lost 4 bases, leaving 6 bases of the junction unmatched. The length of the CDR3 is 16 residues.

This clone was seen once. The V call is TRBV10-3, the J call TRBJ1-1, with D perhaps matching TRBD1 (6 bases). The germline CDR1 and CDR2 sequences are ENHRY and SYGVKD. V was trimmed by 6 bases and J by 1 base, leaving 15 bases between them. The CDR3 has 15 amino acids. Here the CDR3 reads CAIRPNDRQNTEAFF. The CDR3 DNA reads TGTGCCATCAGACCAAATGACAGGCAGAACACTGAAGCTTTCTTT.

The chain has TRBV5-1 and TRBJ1-5; 7 bases agree with TRBD1. V was clipped by 4 bases and J by 5 bases; unmatched bases: 6. The germline V gene encodes CDR1 SGHRS and CDR2 YFSETQ. The CDR3 length is 14 residues. The CDR3 coding sequence is TGCGCCAGCAGCCTCGGGACAGCCGATCAGCCCCAGCATTTT. Amino acids: CASSLGTADQPQHF.

The chain links TRBV6-5 to TRBJ1-6; unclear D gene. The CDR3 is made up of 14 amino acids. The germline V and J ends were trimmed by 5 bases and 9 bases, with 14 bases remaining between them. The germline CDR1 and CDR2 sequences are MNHEY and SVGAGI. In DNA form, the CDR3 reads TGTGCCAGCAGTAGAAGTCTCCTCGGTTCACCCCTCCACTTT. Its translation: CASSRSLLGSPLHF.